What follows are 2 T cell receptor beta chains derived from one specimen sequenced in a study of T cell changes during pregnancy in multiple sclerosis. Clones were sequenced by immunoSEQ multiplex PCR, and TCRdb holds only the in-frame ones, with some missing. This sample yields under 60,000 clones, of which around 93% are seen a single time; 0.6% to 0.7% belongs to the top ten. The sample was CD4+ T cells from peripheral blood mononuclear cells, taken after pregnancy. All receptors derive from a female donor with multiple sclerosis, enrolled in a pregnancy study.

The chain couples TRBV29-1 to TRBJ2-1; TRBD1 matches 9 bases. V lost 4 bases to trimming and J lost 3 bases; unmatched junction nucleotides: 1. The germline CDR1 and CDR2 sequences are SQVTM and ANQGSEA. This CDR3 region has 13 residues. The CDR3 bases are TGCAGCGTTGTGGGACAGGGCTACAATGAGCAGTTCTTC. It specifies CSVVGQGYNEQFF.

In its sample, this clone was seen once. For the CDR3, the DNA is TGTGCCAGCAGTGACTCCGCAGGGGGCCACGGGGAGCTGTTTTTT. Translation: CASSDSAGGHGELFF. The V and J genes are TRBV6-4 and TRBJ2-2, with 8 positions matching TRBD1. Trimming cost V 0 bases and J 7 bases; bases outside gene matches: 4. CDR3 length: 15 amino acids. Germline V gene sequence: CDR1 MRHNA, CDR2 SNTAGT.